The rows below give T cell receptor beta chains drawn from one sample of a study of spatial heterogeneity in lung cancer. TCRdb processed the 5' RACE reads anew with MiXCR; each CDR3 protein has one entry. The sample yields roughly 120,000 distinct CDR3 sequences, 12% seen once. The material sequenced was PBMCs, taken at follow-up. These receptors were taken from a male donor with early-stage non-small cell lung cancer. CDR3s include the opening cysteine and the closing phenylalanine or tryptophan. The order of the fields is clone size, J gene, D gene, V gene, CDR3 protein, CDR3 DNA. D genes are given only for firm matches. Expanded clones are given a class, and other clones once, few, many or no size at all.

>.|TRBJ2-7|TRBD2|TRBV4-1
CASSSSGTYEQYF
TGCGCCAGCAGTTCTAGCGGAACCTACGAGCAGTACTTC
>few|TRBJ1-1|TRBD1|TRBV7-2
CASSSRTGGITEAFF
TGTGCCAGCAGCTCCAGGACAGGGGGCATCACTGAAGCTTTCTTT
>.|TRBJ2-1|.|TRBV5-5
CASSSASSNPYNEQFF
TGTGCCAGCAGCTCGGCCTCTAGCAACCCCTACAATGAGCAGTTCTTC
>many|TRBJ1-5|.|TRBV5-6
CASSSSGALNQPQHF
TGTGCCAGCAGTTCATCGGGGGCCCTCAATCAGCCCCAGCATTTT
>.|TRBJ2-7|TRBD1|TRBV2
CASSGDRGNEQYF
TGTGCCAGCAGTGGGGACAGGGGTAACGAGCAGTACTTC
>many|TRBJ2-1|TRBD2|TRBV5-4
CASSSRVVSGGREQFF
TGTGCCAGCAGCTCCCGAGTAGTTAGCGGGGGAAGGGAACAGTTCTTC
>.|TRBJ1-2|.|TRBV28
CASSSGRNYGYTF
TGTGCCAGCAGTTCCGGACGGAACTATGGCTACACCTTC
>.|TRBJ2-1|.|TRBV11-2
CASSLMGAGSSYNEQFF
TGTGCCAGCAGCTTAATGGGGGCGGGGAGCTCCTACAATGAGCAGTTCTTC
>many|TRBJ1-4|TRBD1|TRBV20-1
CSAREGGQGIEKLFF
TGCAGTGCTAGAGAAGGGGGACAGGGGATCGAAAAACTGTTTTTT
>.|TRBJ2-7|.|TRBV24-1
CATSDFTARSYEQYF
TGTGCCACCAGTGATTTCACTGCCCGCTCCTACGAGCAGTACTTC
>.|TRBJ2-5|.|TRBV15
CATSRPGETQYF
TGTGCCACCAGCAGGCCCGGGGAGACCCAGTACTTC
>few|TRBJ1-2|TRBD1|TRBV28
CASSPPMTGASYGYTF
TGTGCCAGCAGCCCTCCCATGACAGGGGCTAGCTATGGCTACACCTTC
>.|TRBJ2-1|.|TRBV7-9
CASSLGGLPLDEQFF
TGTGCCAGCAGCTTAGGGGGTTTACCGTTGGATGAGCAGTTCTTC
>.|TRBJ2-5|TRBD2|TRBV3-1
CASSSRLARETQYF
TGTGCCAGCAGCTCCCGACTAGCGCGGGAGACCCAGTACTTC
>many|TRBJ1-6|.|TRBV5-1
CASSLDLASSPLHF
TGCGCCAGCAGCTTGGACCTTGCGTCCTCACCCCTCCACTTT
>.|TRBJ2-1|.|TRBV5-1
CASSLKGPVNEQFF
TGCGCCAGCAGCTTGAAGGGCCCAGTTAATGAGCAGTTCTTC
>.|TRBJ2-5|.|TRBV27
CASSLEGRAGTQYF
TGTGCCAGCAGTTTGGAGGGGCGTGCGGGGACCCAGTACTTC
>.|TRBJ2-7|.|TRBV5-1
CASAPPPPYYEQYF
TGCGCCAGCGCCCCCCCTCCCCCATACTACGAGCAGTACTTC
>few|TRBJ1-1|.|TRBV28
CASSLWTSNTEAFF
TGTGCCAGCAGTTTATGGACCTCTAACACTGAAGCTTTCTTT
>.|TRBJ2-3|.|TRBV5-1
CASSLAGPPWDTQYF
TGCGCCAGCAGCTTGGCCGGCCCCCCCTGGGATACGCAGTATTTT
>.|TRBJ2-7|.|TRBV12-3/TRBV12-4
CASSLPPAYEQYF
TGTGCCAGCAGTTTACCCCCAGCCTACGAGCAGTACTTC
>.|TRBJ1-5|.|TRBV3-1
CASSQGTTRVGHRPQHF
TGTGCCAGCAGCCAAGGTACTACTAGGGTGGGCCATCGGCCCCAGCATTTT
>.|TRBJ1-4|.|TRBV7-8
CASSQDSGHEKLFF
TGTGCCAGCAGCCAGGACAGCGGGCATGAAAAACTGTTTTTT
>few|TRBJ2-7|.|TRBV2
CASSVSTEQYF
TGTGCCAGCAGTGTAAGTACCGAGCAGTACTTC
>.|TRBJ2-3|.|TRBV20-1
CSARDAGRDADTQYF
TGCAGTGCTAGAGATGCCGGGCGGGACGCAGATACGCAGTATTTT
>.|TRBJ1-3|.|TRBV7-2
CASSPVRNTIYF
TGTGCCAGCAGCCCCGTACGAAACACCATATATTTT
>.|TRBJ1-6|.|TRBV6-5
CASSYSRGISDNSPLHF
TGTGCCAGCAGTTACTCTAGAGGCATTTCCGATAATTCACCCCTCCACTTT
>.|TRBJ1-5|.|TRBV20-1
CSGQVFNQPQHF
TGCAGTGGACAGGTATTCAATCAGCCCCAGCATTTT
>.|TRBJ2-5|.|TRBV6-5
CASSYSRDGIQETQYF
TGTGCCAGCAGTTACTCCCGGGACGGAATACAAGAGACCCAGTACTTC
>many|TRBJ2-3|TRBD1|TRBV7-2
CASSLGTDTDTQYF
TGTGCCAGCAGCCTTGGGACAGACACAGATACGCAGTATTTT
>.|TRBJ2-2|.|TRBV28
CASTPSGSDTGELFF
TGTGCCAGCACCCCATCCGGTTCAGACACCGGGGAGCTGTTTTTT
>.|TRBJ1-6|TRBD1|TRBV27
CASSPDRIGGSPLHF
TGTGCCAGCAGTCCGGACAGGATTGGGGGTTCACCCCTCCACTTT
>few|TRBJ2-2|TRBD1|TRBV9
CASSVGGQVGGELFF
TGTGCCAGCAGCGTAGGGGGACAGGTCGGCGGGGAGCTGTTTTTT
>many|TRBJ2-3|TRBD2|TRBV7-2
CASSYPPSGDNTDTQYF
TGTGCCAGCAGCTATCCCCCTAGCGGGGATAACACAGATACGCAGTATTTT
>.|TRBJ1-3|.|TRBV5-6
CASSLAGSGGNTIYF
TGTGCCAGCAGCTTGGCCGGATCTGGTGGAAACACCATATATTTT
>many|TRBJ2-1|.|TRBV7-9
CASSFNYFLGATYNEQFF
TGTGCCAGCAGCTTTAACTATTTTTTGGGAGCTACCTACAATGAGCAGTTCTTC
>.|TRBJ2-3|.|TRBV9
CASTSGHLTDTQYF
TGTGCCAGCACTTCGGGACATCTCACAGATACGCAGTATTTT
>many|TRBJ2-6|TRBD2|TRBV5-1
CASSREGRPSGANVLTF
TGCGCCAGCAGCCGGGAGGGGAGACCATCTGGGGCCAACGTCCTGACTTTC
>.|TRBJ2-2|TRBD1|TRBV7-2
CASNWDSANTGELFF
TGTGCCAGCAACTGGGACAGCGCGAACACCGGGGAGCTGTTTTTT
>few|TRBJ2-2|TRBD1|TRBV10-3
CAIWTGGSTGELFF
TGTGCCATCTGGACAGGTGGGAGCACCGGGGAGCTGTTTTTT
>many|TRBJ1-2|.|TRBV24-1
CATSGGGHYGYTF
TGTGCCACCAGTGGGGGAGGACACTATGGCTACACCTTC
>.|TRBJ2-5|.|TRBV6-1
CASSGRGAGQETQYF
TGTGCCAGCAGTGGAAGGGGGGCAGGGCAAGAGACCCAGTACTTC
>many|TRBJ1-2|.|TRBV3-1
CASSQRTANYGYTF
TGTGCCAGCAGCCAACGGACAGCTAACTATGGCTACACCTTC
>.|TRBJ1-2|.|TRBV4-1
CASSHPPWGNYGYTF
TGCGCCAGCAGCCACCCCCCCTGGGGAAACTATGGCTACACCTTC
>many|TRBJ1-2|.|TRBV29-1
CSVGTVTMGYTF
TGCAGCGTTGGCACAGTAACTATGGGCTACACCTTC
>.|TRBJ2-5|.|TRBV7-8
CASSRETQYF
TGTGCCAGCAGCCGAGAGACCCAGTACTTC
>many|TRBJ2-2|TRBD2|TRBV7-2
CASSFRLAGNTGELFF
TGTGCCAGCAGCTTTCGACTAGCGGGGAACACCGGGGAGCTGTTTTTT
>.|TRBJ1-5|TRBD1|TRBV12-3/TRBV12-4
CASRHGQVVGPQHF
TGTGCCAGCAGGCATGGACAGGTTGTGGGGCCCCAGCATTTT
>many|TRBJ1-1|TRBD1|TRBV6-5
CASRDRLNTEAFF
TGTGCCAGCAGGGACAGGCTGAACACTGAAGCTTTCTTT
>many|TRBJ1-5|.|TRBV11-2
CASSLDRNQPQHF
TGTGCCAGCAGCTTAGACAGGAATCAGCCCCAGCATTTT
>.|TRBJ2-3|.|TRBV7-2
CASSHLLGVPGADTQYF
TGTGCCAGCAGCCACCTATTGGGCGTGCCCGGCGCAGATACGCAGTATTTT
>many|TRBJ2-3|.|TRBV12-3/TRBV12-4
CASSFSGGTDTQYF
TGTGCCAGCAGTTTTTCGGGAGGCACAGATACGCAGTATTTT
>.|TRBJ2-7|TRBD2|TRBV27
CASCRFGGGPYEQYF
TGTGCCAGCTGCCGATTCGGGGGGGGACCCTACGAGCAGTACTTC
>few|TRBJ2-6|.|TRBV7-3
CASSPAGANVLTF
TGTGCCAGCAGCCCCGCTGGGGCCAACGTCCTGACTTTC